Here is one T cell receptor (beta chain) with its context. What it binds is unknown. Germline lookup yields CDR1 GTSNPN and CDR2 SVGIG (reference sequence). V lost 1 base to trimming and J lost 1 base, with 13 bases between them. The CDR3 loop spans 16 amino acids. These data come from a study of T cell repertoires in cytomegalovirus infection. Study as a whole: Use of recently identified HLA-C-restricted and well-studied HLA-B-restricted CMV epitopes was part of the study. In public TCR beta signatures, there were indications of both CMV infection and matching HLA type. Notes on the study in general: HLA-C-restricted CMV-specific TCR beta clonotypes prevailed in the ex vivo response. Carriers of CMV plus the relevant HLA were identified by cumulative public TCR beta family frequency.

TCRdb redid the calling of the reads with MiXCR, one entry per CDR3 protein. The data hold around 500,000 distinct CDR3 sequences, with roughly 46% observed a single time. The genes are TRBV30 and TRBJ2-2; maybe TRBD2 (6 bases). This sequence originates from a human donor in good health (CMV status not recorded). Some clones in this sample may be carry-over from other donors' samples. Here the sequenced sample was cultured PBMCs, taken from culture after CMV antigen stimulation. As DNA, the CDR3 is TGTGCCTGGAGTGATAGCGGACGAAGGAACACCGGGGAGCTGTTTTTT. Translated, it gives CAWSDSGRRNTGELFF.